The clone carrying this TCR beta chain was seen a single time. Germline lookup yields CDR1 PRHDT and CDR2 FYEKMQ (reference sequence). The CDR3 runs to 13 residues. Trimming removed 10 bases at V and 2 bases at J, with 12 bases between. The data were produced by immunoSEQ multiplex PCR, yet TCRdb's version contains in-frame clones alone and is incomplete. The repertoire has 500,000 to 550,000 clones, around three quarters of them found once; the top ten carry 0.01% to 0.015%. These data come from a study of shared T cell receptors in the human thymus. The same data also went into a second study, on human thymus T cells. In that study: Each of the donors was a healthy Finnish infant who was undergoing open corrective cardiac surgery for congenital heart defects. Resections that were taken during corrective heart surgery supplied the thymus tissue. Thymic and blood repertoires seemed to favor certain V and J genes.

The sample consisted of thymocytes. The clonotype originates from a boy in the first two years of life with a congenital heart defect. This chain joins TRBV13 and TRBJ1-3, with D perhaps matching TRBD1 (6 bases). The CDR3 loop reads CATPGGPGNTIYF. In DNA form, the CDR3 reads TGTGCCACCCCGGGGGGCCCTGGAAACACCATATATTTT.